Listed below are T cell receptor beta chains from one sample, sequenced in a study of cytomegalovirus exposure and HLA in healthy donors. Assay used: immunoSEQ multiplex PCR; TCRdb lists only in-frame clones, some missing. The sample includes under 70,000 clones. The sequenced material came from PBMCs. These receptors all stem from a female donor in good health and CMV-seropositive. The conserved cysteine and the conserved F or W are not part of the CDR3 here. The order of the fields is V gene, clone size, CDR3 protein. The size of a clone is reported for some rows only, either as once, few or many, or as a class for expanded clones.

v_gene: TRBV11-2; abundance: -; CDR3aa: ASSLVTGSYNSPLH
v_gene: TRBV4-2; abundance: -; CDR3aa: ASSQVGSPTDTQY
v_gene: TRBV29-1; abundance: -; CDR3aa: SVELAGGGETQY
v_gene: TRBV7-2; abundance: -; CDR3aa: ASSLISQGNTEAF
v_gene: TRBV6-5; abundance: -; CDR3aa: ASSFGQGTYEQF
v_gene: TRBV4-3; abundance: -; CDR3aa: ASSQEGPGDRAYEQY
v_gene: TRBV11-1; abundance: -; CDR3aa: ASSALGGGYT
v_gene: TRBV4-3; abundance: -; CDR3aa: ASSQATGAGQPQH
v_gene: TRBV4-2; abundance: -; CDR3aa: ASSQDLQGGLNEKLF
v_gene: TRBV7-2; abundance: -; CDR3aa: ASSLARGISIGYT
v_gene: TRBV9; abundance: -; CDR3aa: ASSEAGGRYGYT
v_gene: TRBV5-1; abundance: -; CDR3aa: ASRPQPGGNDNEQF
v_gene: TRBV19; abundance: -; CDR3aa: ASSIWQGSSNQPQH
v_gene: TRBV25-1; abundance: -; CDR3aa: ASSESPGNLAAQY
v_gene: TRBV6-5; abundance: -; CDR3aa: ASAGQGSTDTQY
v_gene: TRBV27; abundance: -; CDR3aa: ASSLRGFGTEAF
v_gene: TRBV6-1; abundance: -; CDR3aa: ASSDVVAGGGTDTQY
v_gene: TRBV6-1; abundance: -; CDR3aa: ASREGQGVNGYT
v_gene: TRBV27; abundance: -; CDR3aa: ASSPPAGRNEQF
v_gene: TRBV13; abundance: -; CDR3aa: ATQIEGGSEAF
v_gene: TRBV9; abundance: -; CDR3aa: ASSVGGRAYPNGEAF
v_gene: TRBV7-8; abundance: -; CDR3aa: ASSSLGAGAREQY
v_gene: TRBV4-3; abundance: -; CDR3aa: ASSQGKNSPYEQY
v_gene: TRBV6-5; abundance: medium-sized; CDR3aa: ASTFRENTEAF
v_gene: TRBV28; abundance: -; CDR3aa: ASSSGGESYEQY
v_gene: TRBV5-1; abundance: -; CDR3aa: ASSLTGGASGNTIY
v_gene: TRBV5-6; abundance: -; CDR3aa: ASSPGGTGGNQPQH
v_gene: TRBV25-1; abundance: -; CDR3aa: ASSGWTGTGELF
v_gene: TRBV5-1; abundance: -; CDR3aa: ASSRTERGGPAEAF
v_gene: TRBV7-2; abundance: -; CDR3aa: ASSERQGFVGYT
v_gene: TRBV9; abundance: -; CDR3aa: ASSVTSGGATETQY
v_gene: TRBV18; abundance: -; CDR3aa: ASSPPQGVAYGYT
v_gene: TRBV6-5; abundance: -; CDR3aa: ASSGGQGRVEAF
v_gene: TRBV30; abundance: -; CDR3aa: AWTPPKKGGVLETQY
v_gene: TRBV15; abundance: -; CDR3aa: ATSVGSQGGNEKLF
v_gene: TRBV9; abundance: -; CDR3aa: ASSVDRGYGYT
v_gene: TRBV2; abundance: -; CDR3aa: ASSESLAGVGEQY
v_gene: TRBV6-1; abundance: -; CDR3aa: ASSPPGVNNSPLH
v_gene: TRBV4-1; abundance: -; CDR3aa: ASSSLAGGYNEQF
v_gene: TRBV5-1; abundance: -; CDR3aa: ASSWSRDKGEKLF
v_gene: TRBV19; abundance: -; CDR3aa: ASSPQLRTGGGN
v_gene: TRBV30; abundance: -; CDR3aa: AWRLAGRNAYEQY
v_gene: TRBV28; abundance: -; CDR3aa: ASSSGQTYEQY
v_gene: TRBV30; abundance: -; CDR3aa: AWSATGDYGYT
v_gene: TRBV28; abundance: -; CDR3aa: ASSTSGGTDTQY
v_gene: TRBV29-1; abundance: -; CDR3aa: SVGTQENTEAF
v_gene: TRBV4-2; abundance: -; CDR3aa: ASSQEAPLAGGLETQY
v_gene: TRBV29-1; abundance: -; CDR3aa: SVAKQGAYEQY
v_gene: TRBV5-1; abundance: -; CDR3aa: ASSFDRGPPNEAF